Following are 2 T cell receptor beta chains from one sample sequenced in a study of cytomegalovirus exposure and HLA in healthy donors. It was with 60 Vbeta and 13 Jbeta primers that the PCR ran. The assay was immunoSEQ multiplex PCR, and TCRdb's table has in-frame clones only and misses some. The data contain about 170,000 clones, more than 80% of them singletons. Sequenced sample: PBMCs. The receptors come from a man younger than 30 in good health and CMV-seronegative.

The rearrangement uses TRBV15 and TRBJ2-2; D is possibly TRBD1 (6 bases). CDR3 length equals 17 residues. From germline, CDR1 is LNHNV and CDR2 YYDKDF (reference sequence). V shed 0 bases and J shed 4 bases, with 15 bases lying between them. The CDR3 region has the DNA TGTGCCACCAGCAGAGATAGGGTAGCAGGGGTCACCGGGGAGCTGTTTTTT. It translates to CATSRDRVAGVTGELFF.

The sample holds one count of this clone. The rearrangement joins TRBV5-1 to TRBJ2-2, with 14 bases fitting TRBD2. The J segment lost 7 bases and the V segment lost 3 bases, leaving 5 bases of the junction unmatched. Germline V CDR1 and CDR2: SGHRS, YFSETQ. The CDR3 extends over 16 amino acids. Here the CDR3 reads CASSWGLAGVGGELFF. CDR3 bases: TGCGCCAGCAGCTGGGGACTAGCGGGAGTCGGCGGGGAGCTGTTTTTT.